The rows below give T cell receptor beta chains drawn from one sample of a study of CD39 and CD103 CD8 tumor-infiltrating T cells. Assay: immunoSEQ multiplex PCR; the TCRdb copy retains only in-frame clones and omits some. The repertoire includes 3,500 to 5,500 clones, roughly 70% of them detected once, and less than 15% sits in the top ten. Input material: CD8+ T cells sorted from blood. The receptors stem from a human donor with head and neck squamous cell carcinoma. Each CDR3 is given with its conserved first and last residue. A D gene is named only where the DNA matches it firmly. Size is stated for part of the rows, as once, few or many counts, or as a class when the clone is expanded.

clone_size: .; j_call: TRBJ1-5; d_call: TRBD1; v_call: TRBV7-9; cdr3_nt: TGTGCCAGCAGCTTGGTCGAGGGGGCGATTGAGCAGCCCCAGCATTTT; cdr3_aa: CASSLVEGAIEQPQHF
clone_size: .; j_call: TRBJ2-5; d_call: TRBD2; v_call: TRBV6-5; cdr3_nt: TGTGCCAGCAGTTACGGACTAGCGGGGGGGGAGACCCAGTACTTC; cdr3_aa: CASSYGLAGGETQYF
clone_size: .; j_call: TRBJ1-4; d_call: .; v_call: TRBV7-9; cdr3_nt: TGTGCCAGCAGACCGGGGGGGACTAATGAAAAACTGTTTTTT; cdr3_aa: CASRPGGTNEKLFF
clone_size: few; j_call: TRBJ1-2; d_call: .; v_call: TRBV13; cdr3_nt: TGTGCCAGCCAGGGGAGAGATGGCTACACCTTC; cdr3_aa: CASQGRDGYTF
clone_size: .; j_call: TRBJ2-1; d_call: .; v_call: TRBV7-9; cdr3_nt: TGTGCCAGCAGCCCCCGGAGGGACAGAGAGGAGCAGTTCTTC; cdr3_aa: CASSPRRDREEQFF
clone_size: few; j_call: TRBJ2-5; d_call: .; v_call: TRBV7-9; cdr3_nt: TGTGCCAGCAGCCCCCCGACGGGTTTGGCACAAGAGACCCAGTACTTC; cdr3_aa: CASSPPTGLAQETQYF
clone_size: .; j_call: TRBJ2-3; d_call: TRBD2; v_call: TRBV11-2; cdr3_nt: TGTGCCAGCAGCGGGATACCCGGGACTAGCGGGGTGGGAGATACGCAGTATTTT; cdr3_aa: CASSGIPGTSGVGDTQYF
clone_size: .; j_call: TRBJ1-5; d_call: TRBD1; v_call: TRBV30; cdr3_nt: TGTGCCTGGAGTGTGGGACAGGGGAGTCAGCCCCAGCATTTT; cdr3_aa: CAWSVGQGSQPQHF
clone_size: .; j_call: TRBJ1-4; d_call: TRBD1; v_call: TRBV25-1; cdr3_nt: TGTGCCAGCAGTGAATCAGGGGGGCGGGATGAAAAACTGTTTTTT; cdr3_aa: CASSESGGRDEKLFF
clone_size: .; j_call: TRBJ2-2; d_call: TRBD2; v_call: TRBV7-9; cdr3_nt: TGTGCCAGCAGCTTAGTTGCGGGGGTACTCGGGGAGCTGTTTTTT; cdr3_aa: CASSLVAGVLGELFF
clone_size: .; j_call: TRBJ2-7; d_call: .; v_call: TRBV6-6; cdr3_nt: TGTGCCAGCGGACGGGGAGAATTGAACGAGCAGTACTTC; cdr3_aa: CASGRGELNEQYF
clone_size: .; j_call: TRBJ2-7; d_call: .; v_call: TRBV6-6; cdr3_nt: TGTGCCAGCAGTTACTCTGGCAGCGGCGAGCAGTACTTC; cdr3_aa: CASSYSGSGEQYF
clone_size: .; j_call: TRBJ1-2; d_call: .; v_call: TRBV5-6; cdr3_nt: TGTGCCAGCAGCTTGGTTAGGGGGAACTATGGCTACACCTTC; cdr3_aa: CASSLVRGNYGYTF
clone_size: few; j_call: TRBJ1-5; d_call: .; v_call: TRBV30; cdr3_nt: TGTGCCTGGTCGACAGGAAATAGCAATCAGCCCCAGCATTTT; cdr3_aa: CAWSTGNSNQPQHF
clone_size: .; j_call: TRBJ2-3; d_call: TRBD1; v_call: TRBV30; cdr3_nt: TGTGCCTGGAGTGGAGGGACAGGGTGGACAGATACGCAGTATTTT; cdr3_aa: CAWSGGTGWTDTQYF
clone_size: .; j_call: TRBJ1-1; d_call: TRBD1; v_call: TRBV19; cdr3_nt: TGTGCCAGTAGTACCCCGTACAGGGGGGACACTGAAGCTTTCTTT; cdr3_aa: CASSTPYRGDTEAFF
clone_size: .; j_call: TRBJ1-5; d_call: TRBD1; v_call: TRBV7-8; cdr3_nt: TGTGCCAGCAGCCCCGACAGGGTACGCAATCAGCCCCAGCATTTT; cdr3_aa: CASSPDRVRNQPQHF
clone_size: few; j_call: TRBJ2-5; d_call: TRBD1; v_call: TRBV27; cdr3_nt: TGTGCCAGCAGTTTAACCGGGACAGGTGGGACCCAGTACTTC; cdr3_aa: CASSLTGTGGTQYF
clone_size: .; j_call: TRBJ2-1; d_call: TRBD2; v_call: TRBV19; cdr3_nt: TGTGCCAGTAACGGGGGGGGCAATGAGCAGTTCTTC; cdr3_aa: CASNGGGNEQFF
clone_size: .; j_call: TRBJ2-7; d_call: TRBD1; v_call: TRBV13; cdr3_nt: TGTGCCAGCAGCTTAGGGGCCCAGGGGGCCTCCTACGAGCAGTACTTC; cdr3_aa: CASSLGAQGASYEQYF
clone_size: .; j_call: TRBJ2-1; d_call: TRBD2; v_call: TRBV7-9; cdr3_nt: TGTGCCAGCAGCTTAGCGCCTAGCGGGGGGGCCCACCCGTTCTTC; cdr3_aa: CASSLAPSGGAHPFF
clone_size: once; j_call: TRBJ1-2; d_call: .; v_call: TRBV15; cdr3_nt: TGTGCCACCAGCGGAGGGTCGTTTCTCACTGATGGCTACACCTTC; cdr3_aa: CATSGGSFLTDGYTF
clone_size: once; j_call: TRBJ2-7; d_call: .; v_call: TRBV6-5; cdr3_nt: TGTGCCAGCAGTCCCCCACTAGGGGGAGAGCAGTACTTC; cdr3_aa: CASSPPLGGEQYF
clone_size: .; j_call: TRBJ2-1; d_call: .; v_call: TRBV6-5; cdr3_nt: TGTGCCAGCAGTTACCAGGGTGTTCTCAATGAGCAGTTCTTC; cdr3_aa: CASSYQGVLNEQFF
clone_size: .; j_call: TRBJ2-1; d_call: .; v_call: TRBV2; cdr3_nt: TGTGCCAGCAGTGCCGGGGGGCCCAGTGAGCAGTTCTTC; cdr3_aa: CASSAGGPSEQFF
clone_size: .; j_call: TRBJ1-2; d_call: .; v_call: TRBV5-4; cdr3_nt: TGTGCCAGCAGCTTGGGGTCGCAGGGCGCGCATGGCTACACCTTC; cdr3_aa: CASSLGSQGAHGYTF
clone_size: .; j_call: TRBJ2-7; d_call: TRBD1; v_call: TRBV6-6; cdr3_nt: TGTGCCAGCAGTGATCAGGACAGGGAGGACGAGCAGTACTTC; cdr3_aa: CASSDQDREDEQYF
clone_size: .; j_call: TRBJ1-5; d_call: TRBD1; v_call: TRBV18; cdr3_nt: TGTGCCAGCTCAGGACGGACAGGATTTGAGGGTAGCAATCAGCCCCAGCATTTT; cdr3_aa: CASSGRTGFEGSNQPQHF
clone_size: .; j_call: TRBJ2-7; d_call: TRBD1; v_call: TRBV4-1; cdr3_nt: TGCGCCAGCAGCCAACTTTGGGACAGAGGAGACTACGAGCAGTACTTC; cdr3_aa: CASSQLWDRGDYEQYF
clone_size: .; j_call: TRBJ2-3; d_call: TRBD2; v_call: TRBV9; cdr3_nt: TGTGCCAGCAGCTCCCTAGCGGGGGGTTACACAGATACGCAGTATTTT; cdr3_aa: CASSSLAGGYTDTQYF
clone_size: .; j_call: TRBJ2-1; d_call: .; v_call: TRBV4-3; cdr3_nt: TGCGCCAGCAGCCAAGATATAGGAGCGGCAAATGAGCAGTTCTTC; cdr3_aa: CASSQDIGAANEQFF
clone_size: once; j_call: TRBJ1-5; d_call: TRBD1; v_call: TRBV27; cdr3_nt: TGTGCCAGTGGACAGGGGGCTGGACGGAATGGCAATCAGCCCCAGCATTTT; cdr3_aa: CASGQGAGRNGNQPQHF
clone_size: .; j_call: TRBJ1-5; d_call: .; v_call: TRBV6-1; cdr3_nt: TGTGCCAGCAGTGACTGGCAGGTTAGCAATCAGCCCCAGCATTTT; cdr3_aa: CASSDWQVSNQPQHF
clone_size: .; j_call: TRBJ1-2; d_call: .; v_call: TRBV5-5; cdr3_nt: TGTGCCAGCAGCTTGGTGGGGGCGCGGTCTACTGGCTACACCTTC; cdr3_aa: CASSLVGARSTGYTF
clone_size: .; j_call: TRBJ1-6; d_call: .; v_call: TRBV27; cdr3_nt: TGTGCCAGCAGTTTAAGGCAGGACTATAATTCACCCCTCCACTTT; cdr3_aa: CASSLRQDYNSPLHF
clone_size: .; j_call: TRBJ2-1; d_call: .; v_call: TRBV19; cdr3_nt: TGTGCCAGTAGTGGTGGGCATGAGCAGTTCTTC; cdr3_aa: CASSGGHEQFF
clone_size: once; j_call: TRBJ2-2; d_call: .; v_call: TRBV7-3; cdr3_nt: TGTGCCAGCAGCTTGACAGGGAACACCGGGGAGCTGTTTTTT; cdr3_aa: CASSLTGNTGELFF
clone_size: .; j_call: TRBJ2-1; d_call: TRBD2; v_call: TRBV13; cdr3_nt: TGTGCCAGCAGCTTCCTTCAAAGCGGGGGGGGCCCCTACAATGAGCAGTTCTTC; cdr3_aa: CASSFLQSGGGPYNEQFF
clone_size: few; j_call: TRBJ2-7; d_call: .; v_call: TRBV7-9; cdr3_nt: TGTGCCAGCAGCTTAACTGGACAGTTGGACGAGCAGTACTTC; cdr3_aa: CASSLTGQLDEQYF
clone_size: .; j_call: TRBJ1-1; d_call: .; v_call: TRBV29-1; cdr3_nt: TGCAGCGTTGGGGCCGGGGTCACTGAAGCTTTCTTT; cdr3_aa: CSVGAGVTEAFF